This T cell receptor (beta chain) was sequenced for a study of blood T cell repertoires in COVID-19. Overall study context: The samples span acute and convalescent COVID-19 from the United States, Italy and Spain. Sample material is recorded as cDNA or gDNA derived from T cells, B-cell-depleted T cells, or PBMCs.

This CDR3 comprises 14 residues. The germline CDR1 and CDR2 sequences are LGHDT and YNNKEL (reference sequence). Trimming removed 4 bases from V and 4 bases from J; junction bases left unmatched: 0. The method was immunoSEQ multiplex PCR; TCRdb's version includes in-frame clones alone and lacks a portion of them. The data contain about 200,000 clones, about 80% of them singletons. Source material: peripheral blood. The receptor's source is a middle-aged woman with active or convalescent COVID-19. The V and J genes are TRBV3-1 (or the pseudogene TRBV3-2) and TRBJ1-5; 11 nucleotides align to TRBD1. DNA of the CDR3: TGTGCCAGCAGCCGGGACAGGGGGAATCAGCCCCAGCATTTT. Translating gives CASSRDRGNQPQHF.